Listed below are T cell receptor beta chains from one sample, sequenced in a study of CD8+ T cells in alopecia areata. Using immunoSEQ multiplex PCR, the repertoire was profiled, and TCRdb retains in-frame clones only, with some absent. The table records more than 95,000 clones, around 84% of them present only once. Sample: CD8+ T cells sorted from blood, taken at approximately week 34, from a patient treated with tofacitinib. These receptor sequences come from a human donor with alopecia areata. The CDR3 runs from the conserved cysteine through the conserved F or W. The D gene is left open where the match is weak. The size of a clone is reported for some rows only, either as once, few or many, or as a class for expanded clones.

J | D | V | size | CDR3 | DNA
TRBJ2-1 | TRBD2 | TRBV12-5 | . | CASGFPTTQRGATWEFF | TGTGCTAGTGGTTTTCCCACGACTCAGCGGGGGGCCACCTGGGAGTTCTTC
TRBJ2-7 | . | TRBV27 | once | CASSDDSYEQYF | TGTGCCAGCAGTGACGACTCCTACGAGCAGTACTTC
TRBJ1-4 | . | TRBV10-3 | once | CAISEGQANEKLFF | TGTGCCATCAGTGAGGGGCAGGCTAATGAAAAACTGTTTTTT
TRBJ1-5 | TRBD1 | TRBV19 | . | CASRGTGVLDQPQHF | TGTGCCAGTAGGGGGACAGGGGTGCTAGATCAGCCCCAGCATTTT
TRBJ2-7 | TRBD1 | TRBV15 | . | CATEGQGHEQYF | TGTGCCACAGAAGGACAGGGCCACGAGCAGTACTTC
TRBJ2-2 | TRBD1 | TRBV5-1 | . | CASSLGTAMNTGELFF | TGCGCCAGCAGCTTAGGGACAGCCATGAACACCGGGGAGCTGTTTTTT
TRBJ1-1 | . | TRBV30 | . | CAWATDHTATEAFF | TGTGCCTGGGCTACTGACCACACGGCCACTGAAGCTTTCTTT
TRBJ2-6 | . | TRBV6-1 | . | CASSELRRDFSGANVLTF | TGTGCCAGCAGTGAACTCAGGCGGGATTTCTCTGGGGCCAACGTCCTGACTTTC
TRBJ2-1 | . | TRBV7-9 | . | CASSLEPNEQFF | TGTGCCAGCAGCTTAGAACCAAATGAGCAGTTCTTC
TRBJ2-7 | . | TRBV6-1 | . | CASSGTDSYEQYF | TGTGCCAGCAGTGGGACGGACTCCTACGAGCAGTACTTC
TRBJ2-5 | TRBD1 | TRBV5-1 | . | CASSSRDRLVETQYF | TGCGCCAGCAGCTCCCGGGACAGATTGGTAGAGACCCAGTACTTC
TRBJ2-1 | . | TRBV13 | . | CASSYNEQFF | TGTGCCAGCAGCTACAATGAGCAGTTCTTC
TRBJ2-3 | TRBD2 | TRBV29-1 | . | CSVDAGLAGGELTDTQYF | TGCAGCGTTGACGCCGGACTAGCGGGAGGAGAGTTGACAGATACGCAGTATTTT
TRBJ1-2 | . | TRBV19 | . | CATEQGPYGYTF | TGTGCCACTGAACAGGGACCCTATGGCTACACCTTC
TRBJ1-1 | . | TRBV11-2 | . | CASSLEPPNAEAFF | TGTGCCAGCAGCTTAGAACCGCCGAACGCTGAAGCTTTCTTT
TRBJ1-1 | . | TRBV5-1 | . | CASSLDGTVEAFF | TGCGCCAGCAGCTTGGATGGGACGGTTGAAGCTTTCTTT
TRBJ2-1 | . | TRBV7-9 | . | CASSSNKGVDNEQFF | TGTGCCAGCAGCTCAAACAAGGGTGTCGACAATGAGCAGTTCTTC
TRBJ2-7 | . | TRBV2 | . | CASSGYEQYF | TGTGCCAGCAGTGGGTACGAGCAGTACTTC
TRBJ1-1 | . | TRBV27 | . | CASSHHMEVGAFF | TGTGCCAGCAGTCACCACATGGAGGTCGGAGCTTTCTTT
TRBJ1-6 | . | TRBV5-1 | once | CASSQTGSSYNSPLHF | TGCGCCAGCAGCCAAACAGGGAGCTCCTATAATTCACCCCTCCACTTT
TRBJ2-7 | TRBD2 | TRBV7-2 | . | CASSPGLAGVEQYF | TGTGCCAGCAGCCCAGGACTAGCGGGAGTCGAGCAGTACTTC
TRBJ2-7 | . | TRBV14 | . | CASSPRDSLYEQYF | TGTGCCAGCAGCCCTCGGGACTCCCTCTACGAGCAGTACTTC
TRBJ2-7 | . | TRBV11-2 | . | CANSSSYEQYF | TGTGCCAACAGCTCTTCGTACGAGCAGTACTTC
TRBJ2-5 | . | TRBV7-6 | . | CASSFTETQYF | TGTGCCAGCAGCTTCACAGAGACCCAGTACTTC
TRBJ1-1 | . | TRBV29-1 | . | CSVVVPTGTNLNTEAFF | TGCAGCGTTGTAGTCCCAACCGGGACAAACCTGAACACTGAAGCTTTCTTT
TRBJ1-1 | . | TRBV6-5 | . | CASSYSGAAEAFF | TGTGCCAGCAGTTACAGCGGAGCTGCTGAAGCTTTCTTT
TRBJ2-2 | . | TRBV7-2 | . | CASRLENTGELFF | TGTGCCAGCAGACTTGAGAACACCGGGGAGCTGTTTTTT
TRBJ2-7 | . | TRBV5-4 | . | CASSSLGHPLPYEQYF | TGTGCCAGCAGTTCACTGGGACACCCTCTTCCCTACGAGCAGTACTTC
TRBJ2-5 | TRBD2 | TRBV7-8 | . | CASSERTSEDETQYF | TGTGCCAGCAGCGAGCGGACTAGCGAGGATGAGACCCAGTACTTC
TRBJ1-3 | . | TRBV30 | . | CAWLSGNTIYF | TGTGCCTGGCTCTCTGGAAACACCATATATTTT
TRBJ2-7 | . | TRBV4-1 | . | CASSQDWTGSNEQYF | TGCGCCAGCAGCCAAGATTGGACGGGGTCGAACGAGCAGTACTTC
TRBJ2-7 | TRBD1 | TRBV10-3 | . | CAISRDSIYEQYF | TGTGCCATCAGCCGGGACAGTATCTACGAGCAGTACTTC
TRBJ1-1 | . | TRBV5-1 | . | CASSLAQTGTEAFF | TGCGCCAGCAGCTTGGCCCAAACAGGGACTGAAGCTTTCTTT
TRBJ2-7 | TRBD1 | TRBV29-1 | . | CSVEDRDRGAHEQYF | TGCAGCGTTGAAGACCGGGACAGGGGCGCCCACGAGCAGTACTTC
TRBJ2-1 | . | TRBV11-2 | . | CASSLNRNEQFF | TGTGCCAGCAGCTTAAATAGGAATGAGCAGTTCTTC
TRBJ1-1 | . | TRBV7-9 | . | CASSAPREKEAFF | TGTGCCAGCAGCGCCCCCAGGGAGAAGGAAGCTTTCTTT
TRBJ2-3 | TRBD2 | TRBV28 | . | CASTVLAGGRDTQYF | TGTGCCAGCACAGTCCTAGCGGGAGGGAGAGATACGCAGTATTTT
TRBJ2-7 | . | TRBV5-1 | . | CASIRRDEQYF | TGCGCCAGCATACGGAGAGACGAGCAGTACTTC
TRBJ2-1 | TRBD2 | TRBV9 | . | CASSVSGTSGNEQFF | TGTGCCAGCAGCGTTTCAGGGACTAGCGGGAATGAGCAGTTCTTC
TRBJ2-5 | . | TRBV7-9 | . | CASPGGGEETQYF | TGTGCCAGCCCGGGAGGGGGCGAGGAGACCCAGTACTTC
TRBJ2-7 | TRBD1 | TRBV5-1 | . | CASSAGQGLLRYEQYF | TGCGCCAGCAGCGCGGGACAGGGGCTCCTGAGGTACGAGCAGTACTTC